Below, one TCR beta chain is given with its context. This clonotype appeared many times. The target of this receptor is not known. Base qualities are not provided; no much larger clone lies one nucleotide away. This sample was included in a study of glioma-infiltrating T cells (dated by TCRdb to the mid-2010s). About the investigation overall: The study sequenced TCR alpha- and beta-chain repertoires from glioma tissue, from non-neoplastic brain tissue and from matched peripheral blood mononuclear cells. To measure divergence between tissue and blood T-cell populations, each tissue-infiltrating repertoire was compared with the peripheral blood repertoire of the same patient. Three low-grade glioma patients, fewer than 10 primary glioblastoma patients and three non-glioma patients contributing non-neoplastic brain tissue were included in the paired cohort.

TCR alpha and beta CDR3 regions were amplified with the iRepertoire nested amplicon-rescue multiplex PCR (arm-PCR) platform from RNA. For one-step reverse transcription and amplification, roughly 100-450 ng of tissue mRNA or PBMC total RNA was used as input. Following bead purification, Illumina adapters were added by a secondary multiplex PCR, and libraries between 200 and 400 bp were gel-purified. Libraries carried internal 6-nucleotide barcodes used for demultiplexing. Sequencing of the libraries was done on an Illumina MiSeq using 2x220 or 2x250 nucleotide paired-end reads. The source study handled its data this way. Paired reads were merged using FLASH 1.2.11 and aligned with BWA-MEM to the GRCh37 human genome, and TRA and TRB reads were then extracted. For V and J assignment, an IMGT-derived reference of cassette sequences and CDR3 motifs that included pseudogenes was used. Reads were translated in three frames, and productive CDR3s were defined as those with a C...FGXG motif and no stop codons. Unique combinations of V-J cassette pair and CDR3 amino acid sequence were defined as clonotypes. Hamming distance filtering was applied to reads, with thresholds set by the sequence error rate of each sample in mapped regions. TCRdb took the public reads, trimmed them with fastp at Q25, ran MiXCR for clone calling and kept in-frame beta chains. Here each entry gathers all rows of one CDR3 protein and keeps the most common genes and DNA. TCRdb's processing, not the authors', yielded these V and J calls. Within this sample are about 180,000 distinct CDR3 sequences, with over 40% of them counted one time only. The top ten clonotypes cover around 4.9% of the sample.

CDR1 and CDR2 (DFQATT, SNEGSKA) derive from the germline V gene (reference sequence). From its cysteine to its phenylalanine, the CDR3 spans 12 amino acids. Only CDR3 DNA is held: 36 bases, read in frame from base 1. Compared with germline, V lacks 0 bases and J lacks 10 bases; bases without a gene match: 3. Results the study describes overall, beyond this receptor: Very few CDR3 sequences were found to be shared between tissue and blood, and this scarcity was attributed to high CDR3 diversity and limited sampling. VJ-independent divergence between tissue and blood was lower than expected in non-neoplastic patients but higher than expected in all gliomas, particularly low-grade gliomas. The group comparisons were based on small numbers of patients: three non-neoplastic, three low-grade glioma and several glioblastoma patients.

This receptor was taken from a human donor with low-grade glioma or glioblastoma, undergoing nonglioma brain surgery, or in good health (not recorded which). Sequences were obtained from glioma tissue, nonneoplastic brain tissue, or PBMCs (not recorded which). Recombination linked TRBV20-1 to TRBJ2-1; TRBD1 agrees with 7 junctional bases. The CDR3 reads as follows: CSARDEGAEQFF. The sequence in DNA is TGCAGTGCTAGAGATGAGGGGGCGGAGCAGTTCTTC.